This T cell receptor (beta chain) was found in a study of technical replicates of blood from four donors. In this sample, this clone turned up a few times. Here immunoSEQ multiplex PCR was the method, and the copy in TCRdb shows in-frame clones only, minus some. The table has roughly 81,000 clones, 80% to 90% seen once. Germline V gene data show CDR1 as SQVTM and CDR2 as ANQGSEA. Germline trimming cut 2 bases from V and 4 bases from J; bases unmatched to any gene: 6. This CDR3 has 14 residues. J is TRBJ1-1 and V is TRBV29-1; 8 bases align to TRBD1. The TCR was taken from a human donor in good health. Some clones in this sample may be carry-over from other donors' samples. Sequenced material: PBMCs. In DNA form, the CDR3 reads TGCAGCGTTGAATATCAGGGGGCTGTCACTGAAGCTTTCTTT. This sequence encodes CSVEYQGAVTEAFF.